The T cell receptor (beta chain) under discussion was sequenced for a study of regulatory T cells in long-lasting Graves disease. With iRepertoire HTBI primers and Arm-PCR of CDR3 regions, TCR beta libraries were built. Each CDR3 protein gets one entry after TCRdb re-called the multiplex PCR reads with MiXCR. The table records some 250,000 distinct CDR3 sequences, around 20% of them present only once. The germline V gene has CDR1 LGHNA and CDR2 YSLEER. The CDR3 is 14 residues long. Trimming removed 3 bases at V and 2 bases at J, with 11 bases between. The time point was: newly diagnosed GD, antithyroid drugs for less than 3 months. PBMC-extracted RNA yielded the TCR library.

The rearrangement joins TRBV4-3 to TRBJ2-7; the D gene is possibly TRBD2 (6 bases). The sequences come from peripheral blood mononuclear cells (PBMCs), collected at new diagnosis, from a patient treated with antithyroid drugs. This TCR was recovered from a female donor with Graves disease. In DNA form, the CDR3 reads TGCGCCAGCAGCCAGTTCGGGGGACCCTACGAGCAGTACTTC. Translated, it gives CASSQFGGPYEQYF.